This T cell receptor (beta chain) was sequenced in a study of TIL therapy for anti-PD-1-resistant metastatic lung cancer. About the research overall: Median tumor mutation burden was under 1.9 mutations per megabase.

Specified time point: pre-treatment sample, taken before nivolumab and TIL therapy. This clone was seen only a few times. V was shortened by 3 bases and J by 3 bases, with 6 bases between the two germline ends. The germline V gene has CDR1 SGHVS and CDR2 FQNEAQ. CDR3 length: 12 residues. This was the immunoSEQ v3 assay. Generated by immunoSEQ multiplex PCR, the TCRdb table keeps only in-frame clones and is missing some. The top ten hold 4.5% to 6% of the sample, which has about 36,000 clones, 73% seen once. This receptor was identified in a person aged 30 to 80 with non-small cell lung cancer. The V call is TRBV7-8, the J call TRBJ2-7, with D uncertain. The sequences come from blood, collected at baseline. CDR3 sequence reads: CASSFNGYEQYF. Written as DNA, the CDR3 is TGTGCCAGCAGCTTTAACGGCTACGAGCAGTACTTC.